This passage covers 19 T cell receptor beta chains from one sample sequenced in a study of follicular helper T cells after annual influenza vaccination. Time point reported: 2013-2014 season, 7 days after vaccination. Clones were sequenced by immunoSEQ multiplex PCR, and TCRdb holds only the in-frame ones, with some missing. The repertoire holds about 8,700 clones, under 85% seen once, with roughly 3% in the top ten. The sample in question was CXCR5+ CD38- circulating T follicular helper cells from blood, obtained 7 days after influenza vaccination. Sample subset: circulating Tfh, non-naive CD4+CXCR5+PD-1+ (ICOS+CD38+ or ICOS-CD38-). These receptors came from an adult who received the influenza vaccine.

The genes are TRBV19 and TRBJ1-5; unclear D gene. The V end was cut by 2 bases, the J end by 7 bases, with 9 bases between. The germline CDR1 and CDR2 sequences are LNHDA and SQIVND (reference sequence). The CDR3 is 13 residues long. CDR3 loop: CASSISLGQPQHF. Written as DNA, the CDR3 is TGTGCCAGTAGTATATCCCTAGGGCAGCCCCAGCATTTT.

The V gene is TRBV7-9, the J gene TRBJ1-3; 8 bases are shared with TRBD1. Germline loops: CDR1 SEHNR, CDR2 FQNEAQ (reference sequence). J gave up 3 bases and V 1 base, and 5 bases lay outside the gene matches. The CDR3 runs to 16 residues. Here the CDR3 DNA reads TGTGCCAGCAGCTTAGTATCAGGGGGCATTGGAAACACCATATATTTT. This sequence encodes CASSLVSGGIGNTIYF.

The rearrangement links TRBV19 to TRBJ2-2; D remains unclear. This CDR3 is built from 14 residues. V was pared by 5 bases and J by 5 bases, with 12 bases between. In germline, CDR1 is LNHDA, CDR2 SQIVND (reference sequence). This chain's CDR3 is CASSVSGRTGELFF. In DNA form, the CDR3 reads TGTGCCAGTAGTGTTTCAGGTAGGACCGGGGAGCTGTTTTTT.

As to this clone: Other DNA sequences in this specimen translate into the identical CDR3. CDR3 region: CASSPNTDTQYF. Here the CDR3 DNA reads TGTGCCAGCAGCCCTAACACAGATACGCAGTATTTT. V and J are TRBV7-8 and TRBJ2-3; no reliable D call. Trimming pared 5 bases from V and 2 bases from J, leaving 5 bases between. Per the germline V gene, CDR1 is SGHVS and CDR2 is FQNEAQ. The length of the CDR3 is 12 residues.

V gene TRBV5-6 combines with J gene TRBJ2-3; D remains ambiguous. V lost 0 bases and J 4 bases, leaving 6 bases between the germline ends. Per the germline V gene, CDR1 is SGHDT and CDR2 is YYEEEE. The CDR3 runs to 13 residues. The CDR3 protein is CASSLDVSDTQYF. CDR3 DNA sequence: TGTGCCAGCAGCTTGGACGTTTCAGATACGCAGTATTTT.

The V gene is TRBV11-2, the J gene TRBJ2-7; D is uncertain. Germline assignment: CDR1 SGHAT and CDR2 FQNNGV. V was shortened by 5 bases and J by 7 bases, with 9 bases between the two germline ends. CDR3 length: 11 residues. The CDR3: CASSGQLEQYF. The CDR3 nucleotides are TGTGCCAGCAGCGGGCAGTTGGAGCAGTACTTC.

The V gene is TRBV7-6, the J gene TRBJ2-1; no clear D gene. This CDR3 region has 14 residues. From germline, CDR1 is SGHVS and CDR2 FNYEAQ. V lost 1 base and J lost 3, with 7 bases in between. This CDR3 is CASSLVRDYNEQFF. The CDR3 DNA follows: TGTGCCAGCAGCTTAGTAAGGGACTACAATGAGCAGTTCTTC.

Note on this clone: The junction and the germline gene differ at one end; a read error may be behind it. The chain joins TRBV7-2 to TRBJ2-2; D is perhaps TRBD2 (6 bases). The length of the CDR3 is 17 residues. The germline V gene encodes CDR1 SGHTA and CDR2 FQGNSA. The CDR3 nucleotides read TGTGCCGGCAGCTTAGCGCGCGGAGGGATCAACACCGGGGAGCTGTTTTTT. It yields the protein CAGSLARGGINTGELFF.

The chain joins TRBV2 to TRBJ2-7; a possible D gene is TRBD1 (6 bases). Germline lookup yields CDR1 SNHLY and CDR2 FYNNEI. This CDR3 is 11 amino acids long. With 6 bases removed from V and 7 bases from J, the gap between germline ends came to 10 bases. In nucleotides, the CDR3 is TGTGCCAGCAGGAGAACAGGGGAGCAGTACTTC. Amino acids: CASRRTGEQYF.

Comment on this clone: Germline is not matched at one junction end, which may reflect a read error. Additional DNA sequences in this sample encode the identical CDR3. This rearrangement joins TRBV6-5 to TRBJ2-7; TRBD2 matches 8 bases. There are 15 residues in the CDR3. From germline, CDR1 is MNHEY and CDR2 SVGAGI. For the CDR3, the DNA is TGCGCCAGTGGCCCTTGGGGTAGCGGGATGGACGAGCAGTACTTC. Residues: CASGPWGSGMDEQYF.

This clone was counted between two and nine times. The chain uses TRBV18 and TRBJ2-7; D is perhaps TRBD1 (5 bases). V shed 6 bases and J shed 0 bases, with 12 bases lying between them. Germline values: CDR1 KGHSH, CDR2 LQKENI. The CDR3 runs to 14 residues. The chain's CDR3 is CASSPGQSSYEQYF. In nucleotides, the CDR3 is TGTGCCAGCTCCCCAGGGCAGAGCTCCTACGAGCAGTACTTC.

The V and J genes are TRBV5-1 and TRBJ2-2, with 10 bases lining up with TRBD2. This CDR3 has 18 amino acids. The J segment lost 2 bases and the V segment lost 0 bases, leaving 7 bases of the junction unmatched. Germline CDR1 is SGHRS and CDR2 is YFSETQ. CDR3 in amino acids: CASSLGSLAGVNTGELFF. CDR3 sequence (DNA): TGCGCCAGCAGCTTGGGTAGCCTAGCGGGGGTCAACACCGGGGAGCTGTTTTTT.

The V call is TRBV19, the J call TRBJ1-6, with D possibly matching TRBD1 (6 bases). V was shortened by 9 bases and J by 8 bases, with 14 bases between the two germline ends. There are 13 residues in the CDR3. Germline V gene data show CDR1 as LNHDA and CDR2 as SQIVND (reference sequence). The CDR3 region has the DNA TGTGCCAGCAGACAGGTCCGGGATTCACCCCTCCACTTT. This gives the protein CASRQVRDSPLHF.

The chain links TRBV9 to TRBJ2-1, with 9 bases identical to TRBD2. With 3 bases clipped from V and 8 bases from J, the junction kept 6 bases outside the gene matches. Germline V gene sequence: CDR1 SGDLS, CDR2 YYNGEE. The CDR3 spans 14 residues. The CDR3 nucleotides are TGTGCCAGCAGCGCCCGCCCTAGCGGGGATGAGCAGTTCTTC. This gives the protein CASSARPSGDEQFF.

The V call is TRBV9, the J call TRBJ1-1; D not certain. Per the germline V gene, CDR1 is SGDLS and CDR2 is YYNGEE. Trimming stripped 4 bases from V and 0 bases from J, with 13 bases between. The CDR3 length is 15 residues. This chain's CDR3 is CASSTQPELNTEAFF. The CDR3 DNA is TGTGCCAGCAGCACCCAGCCCGAACTGAACACTGAAGCTTTCTTT.

The chain couples TRBV5-4 to TRBJ2-7, with TRBD1 matching 7 bases. This CDR3 contains 15 residues. The germline V gene has CDR1 SGHNT and CDR2 YYREEE (reference sequence). V gave up 4 bases and J gave up 0 bases; unmatched junction bases: 7. CDR3 nucleotides: TGTGCCAGCAGCCGGCGACAGGGTAGCTCCTACGAGCAGTACTTC. This codes for CASSRRQGSSYEQYF. The whole variable domain, remainder taken from reference TRBV5-4 and TRBJ2-7, is ETGVTQSPTHLIKTRGQQVTLRCSSQSGHNTVSWYQQALGQGPQFIFQYYREEENGRGNFPPRFSGLQFPNYSSELNVNALELDDSALYLCASSRRQGSSYEQYFGPGTRLTVT.

This chain connects TRBV7-8 to TRBJ2-6; D uncertain. Germline-derived CDR1 and CDR2 are SGHVS and FQNEAQ. This CDR3 has 19 amino acids. Between the trimmed V and J ends, which lost 1 base and 0 bases, there was a span of 16 bases. The CDR3, as DNA: TGTGCCAGCAGCTTAGTGGCTGGCCTTATTGGCTCTGGGGCCAACGTCCTGACTTTC. Protein product: CASSLVAGLIGSGANVLTF.

This clone was counted only a few times. Other DNA sequences in this sample translate to the same CDR3. This chain links TRBV7-2 with TRBJ2-7; no reliable D call. The CDR3 has 12 amino acids. V gave up 3 bases and J gave up 4 bases, with 7 bases separating them. Per germline, CDR1 SGHTA and CDR2 FQGNSA. CDR3: CASSLSGYEQYF. The CDR3 DNA reads as TGTGCCAGCAGCTTGTCAGGTTACGAGCAGTACTTC.

The genes are TRBV29-1 and TRBJ2-4; the D gene is possibly TRBD2 (5 bases). Germline V gene data show CDR1 as SQVTM and CDR2 as ANQGSEA. CDR3 length: 13 amino acids. Trimming removed 2 bases at V and 6 bases at J, with 11 bases between. This CDR3 is CSVEIGLTNIQYF. The CDR3 bases are TGCAGCGTTGAAATCGGACTCACAAACATTCAGTACTTC.